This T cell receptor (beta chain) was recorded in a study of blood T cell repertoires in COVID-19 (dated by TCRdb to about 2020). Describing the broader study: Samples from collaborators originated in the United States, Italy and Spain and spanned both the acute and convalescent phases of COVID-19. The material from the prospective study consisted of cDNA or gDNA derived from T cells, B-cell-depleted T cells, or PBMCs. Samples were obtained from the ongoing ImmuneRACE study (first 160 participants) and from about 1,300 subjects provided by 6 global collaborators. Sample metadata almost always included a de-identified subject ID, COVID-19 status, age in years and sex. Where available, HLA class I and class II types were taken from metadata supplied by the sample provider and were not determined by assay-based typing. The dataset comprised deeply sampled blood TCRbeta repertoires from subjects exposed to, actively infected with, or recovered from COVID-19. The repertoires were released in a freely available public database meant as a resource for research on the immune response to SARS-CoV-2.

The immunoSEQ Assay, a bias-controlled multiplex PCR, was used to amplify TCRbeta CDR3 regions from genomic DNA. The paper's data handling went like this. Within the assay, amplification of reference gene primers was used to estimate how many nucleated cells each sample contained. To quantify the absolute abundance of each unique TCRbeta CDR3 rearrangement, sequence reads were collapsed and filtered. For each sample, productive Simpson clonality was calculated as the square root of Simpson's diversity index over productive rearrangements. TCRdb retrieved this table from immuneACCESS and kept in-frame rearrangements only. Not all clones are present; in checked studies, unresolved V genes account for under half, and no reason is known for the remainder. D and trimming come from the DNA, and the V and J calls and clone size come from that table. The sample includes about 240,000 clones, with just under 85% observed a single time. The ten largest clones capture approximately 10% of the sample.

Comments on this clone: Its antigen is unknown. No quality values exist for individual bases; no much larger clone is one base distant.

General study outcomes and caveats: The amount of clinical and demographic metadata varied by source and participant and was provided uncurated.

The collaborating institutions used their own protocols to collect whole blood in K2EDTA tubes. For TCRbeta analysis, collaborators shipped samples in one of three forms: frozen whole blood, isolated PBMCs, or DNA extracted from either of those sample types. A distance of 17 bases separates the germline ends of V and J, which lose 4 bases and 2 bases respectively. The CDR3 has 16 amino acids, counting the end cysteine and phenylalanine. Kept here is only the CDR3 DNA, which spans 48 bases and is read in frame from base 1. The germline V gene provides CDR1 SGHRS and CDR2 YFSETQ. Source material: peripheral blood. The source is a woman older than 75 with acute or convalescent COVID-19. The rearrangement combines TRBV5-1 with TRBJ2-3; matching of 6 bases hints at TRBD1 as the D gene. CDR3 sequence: CASSDYRDTLTDTQYF. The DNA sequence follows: TGCGCCAGCAGCGATTACCGGGACACCCTCACAGATACGCAGTATTTT.